This entry concerns a single TCR beta chain. No antigen is known for it. PCR primers comprised 60 Vbeta and 13 Jbeta primers. TCRdb's copy holds only in-frame clones and misses some; the assay was immunoSEQ multiplex PCR. The data contain more than 200,000 clones, more than 75% of them seen just once; the ten biggest clones take up approximately 6.5%. The sample originates from a study of cytomegalovirus exposure and HLA in healthy donors. General observations from the study: Within a later analysis, the majority of CMV-associated TCR beta chains appeared HLA-restricted.

The CDR3 totals 13 residues. Looked up from germline, CDR1 is MNHNS and CDR2 is SASEGT. V lost 7 bases to trimming and J lost 2 bases, with 11 bases between them. The V call is TRBV6-1, the J call TRBJ1-1; D unresolved. The receptor comes from a middle-aged man in good health and CMV-seropositive. The sample comprised PBMCs. The CDR3 region has the DNA TGTGCCAGCAAGAGGTTGGCAAACACTGAAGCTTTCTTT. This sequence encodes CASKRLANTEAFF.